This T cell receptor (beta chain) comes out of a study of beta chain features in type 1 diabetes. The overall study: Sorted cells examined across all samples numbered around 99,000,000. Study-wide results and caveats: In every one of the four CD4+ subsets, TCRB CDR3s were moderately but significantly shorter in Type 1 diabetes patients. Sequencing the cDNA could make cells with high TCR expression show up more than they should.

Germline V gene lookup returns CDR1 LNHDA and CDR2 SQIVND (reference sequence). The CDR3 sequence is 14 residues long. V dropped 6 bases and J dropped 4 bases, with 13 bases sitting between them. This clone was picked up a small number of times. Its cognate antigen is unknown. The same CDR3 also results from other DNA sequences found in this sample. One heparinised blood draw, averaging around 0.12 L, came from each donor. The authors sorted CD4+ naive, central memory, regulatory and stem cell-like memory cells via CD45RO/CCR7/CD25/CD127/CD95/CD27. What was sequenced were expressed TCRB transcripts, since all of the isolated RNA had been reverse transcribed. TCRdb's copy holds only in-frame clones and misses some; the assay was immunoSEQ multiplex PCR. The repertoire holds about 660,000 clones, over 12% seen once, with roughly 0.04% in the top ten.

Sequenced: naive CD4+ T cells from blood. J is TRBJ2-1 and V is TRBV19; possible D gene TRBD2, 6 bases. This sequence originates from a man younger than 35 with type 1 diabetes. The CDR3 loop is CASSRLAGYNEQFF. CDR3 coding DNA: TGTGCCAGTAGCCGACTCGCGGGGTACAATGAGCAGTTCTTC.